This T cell receptor (beta chain) is from a study of blood T cell repertoires in COVID-19. Study-wide context: The samples span acute and convalescent COVID-19 from the United States, Italy and Spain. T cells, B-cell-depleted T cells, or PBMCs supplied cDNA or gDNA.

V lost 5 bases to trimming and J lost 0 bases, with 17 bases between them. Germline V CDR1 and CDR2: SGHAT, FQNNGV. CDR3 length: 18 amino acids. The authors' processing: It was from reference gene primer amplification that nucleated cell counts were estimated. Sequencing was performed with immunoSEQ multiplex PCR; in TCRdb, only in-frame clones are kept and a portion is missing. V and J calls and clone size come straight from that table; D and trimming were deduced from the DNA. Among 170,000 or so clones listed, around 84% were seen once. Sequencing input: peripheral blood. The gene calls are TRBV11-2 and TRBJ1-6; TRBD1 might be the D (6 bases). The receptor comes from a man aged 40-49 years with active or convalescent COVID-19. The CDR3 sequence is CASSDYSDRSSYNSPLHF. The CDR3 DNA reads as TGTGCCAGCAGCGACTACTCGGACAGAAGCTCCTATAATTCACCCCTCCACTTT.